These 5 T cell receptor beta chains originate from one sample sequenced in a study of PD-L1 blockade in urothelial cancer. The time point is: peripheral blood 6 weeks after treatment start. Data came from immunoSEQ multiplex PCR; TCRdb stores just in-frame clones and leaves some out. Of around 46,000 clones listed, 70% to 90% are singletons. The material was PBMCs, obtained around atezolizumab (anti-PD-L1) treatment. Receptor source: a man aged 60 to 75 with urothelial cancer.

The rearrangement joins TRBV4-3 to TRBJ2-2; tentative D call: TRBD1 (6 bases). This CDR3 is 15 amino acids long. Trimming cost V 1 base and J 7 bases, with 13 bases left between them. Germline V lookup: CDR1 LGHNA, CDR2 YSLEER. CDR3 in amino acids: CASSQVGAGVGELFF. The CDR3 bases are TGCGCCAGCAGCCAAGTAGGGGCAGGGGTCGGGGAGCTGTTTTTT.

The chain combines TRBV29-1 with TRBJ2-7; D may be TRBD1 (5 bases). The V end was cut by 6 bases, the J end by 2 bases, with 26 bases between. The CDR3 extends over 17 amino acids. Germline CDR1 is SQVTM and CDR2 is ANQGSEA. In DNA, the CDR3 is TGCAGCGTGGCAGAGGTGACAGCTAAAATAGGAACCTACGAGCAGTACTTC. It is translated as CSVAEVTAKIGTYEQYF.

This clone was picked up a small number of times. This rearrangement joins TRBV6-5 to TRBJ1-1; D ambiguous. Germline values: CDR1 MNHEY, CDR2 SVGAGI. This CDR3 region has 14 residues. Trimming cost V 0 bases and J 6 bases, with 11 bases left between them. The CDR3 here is CASSYSGIMAEAFF. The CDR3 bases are TGTGCCAGCAGTTACTCGGGCATTATGGCTGAAGCTTTCTTT.

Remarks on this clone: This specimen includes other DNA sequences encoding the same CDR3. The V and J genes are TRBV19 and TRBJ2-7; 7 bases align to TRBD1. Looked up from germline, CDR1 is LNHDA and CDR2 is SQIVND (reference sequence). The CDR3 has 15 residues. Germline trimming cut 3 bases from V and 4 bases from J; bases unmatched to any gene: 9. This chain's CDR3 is CASSIGARGLYEQYF. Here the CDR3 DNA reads TGTGCCAGTAGTATTGGGGCGAGGGGGCTTTACGAGCAGTACTTC.

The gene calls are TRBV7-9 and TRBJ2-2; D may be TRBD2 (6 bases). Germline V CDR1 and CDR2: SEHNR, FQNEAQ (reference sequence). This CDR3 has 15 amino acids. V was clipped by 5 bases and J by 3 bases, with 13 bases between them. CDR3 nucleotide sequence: TGTGCCAGCAGCCTCTGGGACTCATACACCGGGGAGCTGTTTTTT. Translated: CASSLWDSYTGELFF.